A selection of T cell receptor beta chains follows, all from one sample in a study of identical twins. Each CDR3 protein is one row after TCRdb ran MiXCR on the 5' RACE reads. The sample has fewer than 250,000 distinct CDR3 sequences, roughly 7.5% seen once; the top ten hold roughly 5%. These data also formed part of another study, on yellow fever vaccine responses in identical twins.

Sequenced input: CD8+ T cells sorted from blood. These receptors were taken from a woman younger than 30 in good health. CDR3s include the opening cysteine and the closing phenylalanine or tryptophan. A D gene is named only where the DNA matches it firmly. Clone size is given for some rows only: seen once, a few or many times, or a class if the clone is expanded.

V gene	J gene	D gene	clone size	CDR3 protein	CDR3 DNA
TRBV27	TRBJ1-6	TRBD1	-	CASRRQGQGLDNSPLHF	TGTGCCAGCAGGAGACAGGGGCAGGGGCTTGATAATTCACCCCTCCACTTT
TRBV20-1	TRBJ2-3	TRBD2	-	CSATRLALLTGDGGRTDTQYF	TGCAGTGCGACTCGACTAGCGCTCCTAACGGGGGATGGGGGGAGGACAGATACGCAGTATTTT
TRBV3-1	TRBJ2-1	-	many	CASSQDRDSPTGEQFF	TGTGCCAGCAGCCAAGACCGGGACTCCCCTACGGGTGAGCAGTTCTTC
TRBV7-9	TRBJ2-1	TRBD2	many	CASSSGASGIYNEQFF	TGTGCCAGCAGCTCGGGGGCTAGCGGGATTTACAATGAGCAGTTCTTC
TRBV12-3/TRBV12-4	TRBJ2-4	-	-	CASSLAGGPLKNIQYF	TGTGCCAGCAGTTTAGCGGGGGGCCCCCTTAAAAACATTCAGTACTTC
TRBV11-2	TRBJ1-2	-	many	CASSLGQAGYTF	TGTGCCAGCAGCTTAGGGCAAGCAGGCTACACCTTC
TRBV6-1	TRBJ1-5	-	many	CASHPRGSQGGNQPQHF	TGTGCCAGCCACCCCCGGGGCTCACAGGGCGGCAATCAGCCCCAGCATTTT
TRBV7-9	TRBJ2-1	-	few	CASSLAQGWDEQFF	TGTGCCAGCAGCTTAGCCCAGGGTTGGGATGAGCAGTTCTTC
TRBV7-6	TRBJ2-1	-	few	CASSPRQNNEQFF	TGTGCCAGCAGCCCCAGACAGAACAATGAGCAGTTCTTC
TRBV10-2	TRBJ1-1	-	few	CASGTGTEAFF	TGCGCCAGCGGGACGGGCACTGAAGCTTTCTTT
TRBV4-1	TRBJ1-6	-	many	CASSQAPDSLSSYNSPLHF	TGCGCCAGCAGCCAAGCTCCGGACTCATTGAGCTCCTATAATTCACCCCTCCACTTT
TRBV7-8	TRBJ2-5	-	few	CASSLVSETQYF	TGTGCCAGCAGCTTAGTCAGCGAGACCCAGTACTTC
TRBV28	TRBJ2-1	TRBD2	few	CASSFPPPGDSGMGEQFF	TGTGCCAGCAGTTTTCCTCCCCCCGGGGATAGCGGGATGGGAGAGCAGTTCTTC
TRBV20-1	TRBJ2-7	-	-	CSARDRGFSSYEQYF	TGCAGTGCTAGAGACCGGGGATTCAGCTCCTACGAGCAGTACTTC
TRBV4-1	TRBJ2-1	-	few	CASSDPGSSYNEQFF	TGCGCCAGCAGTGACCCGGGCAGCTCCTACAATGAGCAGTTCTTC
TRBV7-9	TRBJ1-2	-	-	CASSSPFSTGLYGYTF	TGTGCCAGCAGCTCACCATTTTCGACGGGACTCTATGGCTACACCTTC
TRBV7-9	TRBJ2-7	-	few	CASRDGLSENPYEQYF	TGTGCCAGCAGGGACGGGTTGAGCGAGAACCCCTACGAGCAGTACTTC
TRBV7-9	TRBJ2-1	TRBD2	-	CASSAEGSGRNNEQFF	TGTGCCAGCAGCGCCGAGGGTAGCGGGAGAAACAATGAGCAGTTCTTC
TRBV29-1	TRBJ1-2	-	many	CSVYDYYGYTF	TGCAGCGTTTACGACTACTATGGCTACACCTTC
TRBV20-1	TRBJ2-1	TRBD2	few	CSALDGLAKYNEQFF	TGCAGTGCTCTAGATGGACTAGCGAAGTACAATGAGCAGTTCTTC
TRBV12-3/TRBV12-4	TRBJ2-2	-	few	CASSPTYSDANTGELFF	TGTGCCAGCAGTCCCACCTATAGCGACGCGAACACCGGGGAGCTGTTTTTT
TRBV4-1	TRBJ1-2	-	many	CASSQDGWGYTF	TGCGCCAGCAGCCAAGACGGATGGGGCTACACCTTC
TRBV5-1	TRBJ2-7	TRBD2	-	CASSLRPSGSLRTAGEQYF	TGCGCCAGCAGCTTGAGGCCTAGCGGGAGTTTAAGGACCGCCGGCGAGCAGTACTTC
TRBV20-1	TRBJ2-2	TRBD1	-	CSARGPGDRGELFF	TGCAGTGCTAGGGGTCCCGGGGACAGGGGGGAGCTGTTTTTT
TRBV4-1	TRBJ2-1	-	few	CASSQNGPTYPYNEQFF	TGCGCCAGCAGCCAGAACGGGCCGACCTACCCCTACAATGAGCAGTTCTTC
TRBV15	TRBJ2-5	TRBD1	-	CATRESRGPGETQYF	TGTGCCACCAGAGAAAGCAGGGGGCCTGGAGAGACCCAGTACTTC
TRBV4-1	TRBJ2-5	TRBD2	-	CASSQDASGGAMETQYF	TGCGCCAGCAGCCAAGATGCTAGCGGGGGGGCAATGGAGACCCAGTACTTC
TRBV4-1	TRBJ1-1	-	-	CASSLKTTANTEAFF	TGCGCCAGCAGCCTAAAGACGACAGCAAACACTGAAGCTTTCTTT
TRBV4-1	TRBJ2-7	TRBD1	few	CASSQGGPGTGGYEQYF	TGCGCCAGCAGCCAAGGGGGCCCCGGGACAGGGGGCTACGAGCAGTACTTC
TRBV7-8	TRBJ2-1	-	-	CASSPAWDEQFF	TGTGCCAGCAGCCCGGCGTGGGATGAGCAGTTCTTC
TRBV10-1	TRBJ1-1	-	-	CASSEGPDRNTEAFF	TGCGCCAGCAGTGAGGGACCCGACAGGAACACTGAAGCTTTCTTT
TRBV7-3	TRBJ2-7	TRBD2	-	CASSAVSGGTYEQYF	TGTGCCAGCAGCGCCGTAAGCGGGGGCACCTACGAGCAGTACTTC
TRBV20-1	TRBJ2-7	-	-	CSADQPGQRKLGPYEQYF	TGCAGTGCCGACCAACCGGGACAACGAAAATTAGGTCCCTACGAGCAGTACTTC
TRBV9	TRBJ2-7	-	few	CASSASGRQADEQYF	TGTGCCAGCAGCGCCTCGGGGCGTCAAGCGGACGAGCAGTACTTC
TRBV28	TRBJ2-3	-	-	CASSLDLEADTQYF	TGTGCCAGCAGTCTGGACCTCGAAGCAGATACGCAGTATTTT
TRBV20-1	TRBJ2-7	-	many	CSANLLGDYEQYF	TGCAGTGCAAACCTTCTAGGGGACTACGAGCAGTACTTC
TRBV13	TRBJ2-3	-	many	CASSSTVTDRFPDTQYF	TGTGCCAGCAGCTCCACCGTGACGGATAGATTTCCAGATACGCAGTATTTT
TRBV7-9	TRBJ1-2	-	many	CASSLPGQNYGYTF	TGTGCCAGCAGTCTTCCCGGACAGAACTATGGCTACACCTTC
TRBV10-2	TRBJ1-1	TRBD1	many	CASSEPGGLNTEAFF	TGCGCCAGCAGTGAACCAGGGGGCTTAAACACTGAAGCTTTCTTT